The rows below give T cell receptor beta chains drawn from one sample of a study of cytomegalovirus exposure and HLA in healthy donors. Only in-frame clones appear in the TCRdb table, and some are missing; sequencing was by immunoSEQ multiplex PCR. The data hold 65,000 to 85,000 clones, with around 86% observed a single time. Sample: PBMCs. All receptors come from a woman in her twenties or thirties in good health and CMV-seronegative. Each CDR3 is given with its conserved first and last residue. A D gene is named only where the DNA matches it firmly. Clone size is given for some rows only: seen once, a few or many times, or a class if the clone is expanded.

v_call: TRBV7-6
j_call: TRBJ2-5
d_call: TRBD2
clone_size: .
cdr3_aa: CASSGGDIETQYF
cdr3_nt: TGTGCCAGCAGCGGGGGGGATATTGAGACCCAGTACTTC

v_call: TRBV28
j_call: TRBJ2-4
d_call: .
clone_size: .
cdr3_aa: CASSSLGGIAKNIQYF
cdr3_nt: TGTGCCAGCAGCTCCCTCGGCGGGATAGCCAAAAACATTCAGTACTTC

v_call: TRBV7-9
j_call: TRBJ1-2
d_call: TRBD1
clone_size: .
cdr3_aa: CSSSLGTGINYGYTF
cdr3_nt: TGTTCCAGCAGCCTTGGGACAGGGATTAACTATGGCTACACCTTC

v_call: TRBV2
j_call: TRBJ2-3
d_call: .
clone_size: .
cdr3_aa: CASSEGGNTDTQYF
cdr3_nt: TGTGCCAGCAGTGAAGGAGGGAACACAGATACGCAGTATTTT

v_call: TRBV7-2
j_call: TRBJ2-7
d_call: TRBD1
clone_size: .
cdr3_aa: CASSSDRGTRGGEQYF
cdr3_nt: TGTGCCAGCAGCTCGGACAGGGGGACTAGGGGGGGCGAGCAGTACTTC

v_call: TRBV6-1
j_call: TRBJ2-7
d_call: TRBD2
clone_size: few
cdr3_aa: CASSGASGKDEQYF
cdr3_nt: TGTGCCAGCAGCGGGGCTAGCGGGAAAGACGAGCAGTACTTC

v_call: TRBV19
j_call: TRBJ2-2
d_call: .
clone_size: .
cdr3_aa: CASSIPGSGGGELFF
cdr3_nt: TGTGCCAGTAGTATCCCCGGGAGCGGTGGAGGGGAGCTGTTTTTT

v_call: TRBV30
j_call: TRBJ2-1
d_call: TRBD2
clone_size: .
cdr3_aa: CAWRVSGSSVYNEQFF
cdr3_nt: TGTGCCTGGAGGGTTAGCGGGAGCAGTGTCTACAATGAGCAGTTCTTC

v_call: TRBV13
j_call: TRBJ2-7
d_call: TRBD2
clone_size: few
cdr3_aa: CASSVGLAGPPFYEQYF
cdr3_nt: TGTGCCAGCAGCGTAGGACTAGCGGGGCCCCCCTTCTACGAGCAGTACTTC

v_call: TRBV4-3
j_call: TRBJ2-7
d_call: TRBD1
clone_size: few
cdr3_aa: CASSQEGSDRGCEQYF
cdr3_nt: TGCGCCAGCAGCCAAGAGGGGTCGGACAGGGGCTGTGAGCAGTACTTC

v_call: TRBV11-3
j_call: TRBJ2-7
d_call: .
clone_size: .
cdr3_aa: CASSFAEPPNPFAEQYF
cdr3_nt: TGTGCCAGCAGCTTCGCGGAACCCCCCAACCCTTTCGCCGAGCAGTACTTC

v_call: TRBV11-2
j_call: TRBJ2-5
d_call: .
clone_size: .
cdr3_aa: CASSLEVVEETQYF
cdr3_nt: TGTGCCAGCAGCTTAGAGGTGGTCGAGGAGACCCAGTACTTC

v_call: TRBV29-1
j_call: TRBJ2-4
d_call: .
clone_size: once
cdr3_aa: CSVLDRQIAKNIQYF
cdr3_nt: TGCAGCGTTCTTGACAGGCAAATAGCCAAAAACATTCAGTACTTC